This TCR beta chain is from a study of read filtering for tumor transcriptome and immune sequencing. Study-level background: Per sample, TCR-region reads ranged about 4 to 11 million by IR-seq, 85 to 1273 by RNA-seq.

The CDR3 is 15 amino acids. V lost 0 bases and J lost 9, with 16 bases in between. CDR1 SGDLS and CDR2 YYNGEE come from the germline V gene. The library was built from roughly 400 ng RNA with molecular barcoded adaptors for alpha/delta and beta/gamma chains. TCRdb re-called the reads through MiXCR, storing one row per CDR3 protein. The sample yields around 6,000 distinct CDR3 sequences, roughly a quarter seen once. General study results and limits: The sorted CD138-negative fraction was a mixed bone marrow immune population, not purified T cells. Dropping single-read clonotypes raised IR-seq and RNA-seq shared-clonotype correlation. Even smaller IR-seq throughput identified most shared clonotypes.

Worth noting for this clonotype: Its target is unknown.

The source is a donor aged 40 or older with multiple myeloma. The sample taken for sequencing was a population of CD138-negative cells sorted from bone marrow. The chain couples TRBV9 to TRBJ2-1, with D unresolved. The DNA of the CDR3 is TGTGCCAGCAGCGTAGGGGCAGGAGCCTACGGTGAGCAGTTCTTC. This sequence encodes CASSVGAGAYGEQFF.